A selection of T cell receptor beta chains follows, all from one sample in a study of blood T cell repertoires in COVID-19. Repertoires were generated with immunoSEQ multiplex PCR, while TCRdb's copy carries only in-frame clones and drops some. In the table there are roughly 73,000 clones, approximately 90% of which are singletons. Material for sequencing was peripheral blood. These receptors were obtained from a man aged 70-80 years with active or convalescent COVID-19. Each CDR3 is given with its conserved first and last residue. A D gene is named only where the DNA matches it firmly. Clone size is not always given. Where it is, it says once, few, many or a class for expanded clones.

j_call | v_call | d_call | clone_size | cdr3_nt | cdr3_aa
TRBJ1-2 | TRBV9 | NA | NA | TGTGCCAGCAGCGTCCCAGGGGTTGATGGCTACACCTTC | CASSVPGVDGYTF
TRBJ2-3 | TRBV3-1/TRBV3-2 | NA | once | TGTGCCAGCAGCGCTCACGGCGGGGCTAGCACAGATACGCAGTATTTT | CASSAHGGASTDTQYF
TRBJ1-4 | TRBV3-1/TRBV3-2 | NA | NA | TGTGCCAGCAGCCAAGGGTCAGGGGTTTGGGAAAAACTGTTTTTT | CASSQGSGVWEKLFF
TRBJ2-7 | TRBV2 | TRBD1 | NA | TGTGCCAGCAGTACAGACAGGGGGCGCGACGAGCAGTACTTC | CASSTDRGRDEQYF
TRBJ2-3 | TRBV2 | NA | NA | TGTGCCAGCAGCCCGGGACTTGTCACAGATACGCAGTATTTT | CASSPGLVTDTQYF
TRBJ1-4 | TRBV28 | TRBD1 | NA | TGTGCCAGCAGTTTATCTGTGACAGGGGGCGGTGAAAAACTGTTTTTT | CASSLSVTGGGEKLFF
TRBJ2-3 | TRBV15 | TRBD2 | once | TGTGCCACCAGCATCGGGGGGGTAGCCACAGATACGCAGTATTTT | CATSIGGVATDTQYF
TRBJ2-1 | TRBV18 | NA | NA | TGTGCCAGCTCACCAAGGGAGGTGTCTAATGAGCAGTTCTTC | CASSPREVSNEQFF
TRBJ2-7 | TRBV6-2/TRBV6-3 | TRBD2 | NA | TGTGCCAGCAGTTACTATCCGACTAGCGGGAGTCCCGAGCAGTACTTC | CASSYYPTSGSPEQYF
TRBJ1-4 | TRBV6-5 | TRBD1 | NA | TGTGCCAGCAGGGGACAGGGGGCGACTAATGAAAAACTGTTTTTT | CASRGQGATNEKLFF
TRBJ1-6 | TRBV5-1 | TRBD1 | NA | TGCGCCAGCAGCCGCGAGACAGGGCCCTCACCCCTCCACTTT | CASSRETGPSPLHF
TRBJ2-5 | TRBV30 | TRBD2 | NA | TGTGCCTGGAGTGCTCCCCTAGCGGGGGGCTTTGAGACCCAGTACTTC | CAWSAPLAGGFETQYF
TRBJ2-1 | TRBV3-1/TRBV3-2 | NA | NA | TGTGCCAGCAGCCAACTCAGCGCGGGCTACAATGAGCAGTTCTTC | CASSQLSAGYNEQFF
TRBJ2-7 | TRBV30 | NA | NA | TGTGCCTGGAGTGGGGGCCTACTCTACGAGCAGTACTTC | CAWSGGLLYEQYF
TRBJ2-1 | TRBV2 | TRBD2 | NA | TGTGCCAGCAGTACTAGCGGGGGGGCCGATGAGCAGTTCTTC | CASSTSGGADEQFF
TRBJ1-2 | TRBV30 | NA | NA | TGTGCCTGGAGTGAACAGAGTAACTATGGCTACACCTTC | CAWSEQSNYGYTF
TRBJ1-5 | TRBV4-1 | TRBD1 | few | TGCGCCAGCAGCCCGGGACAGGGGGGCAGTCAGCCCCAGCATTTT | CASSPGQGGSQPQHF
TRBJ2-3 | TRBV3-1/TRBV3-2 | TRBD2 | NA | TGTGCCAGCAGCCAAGAAAGGACTAGCTCCACAGATACGCAGTATTTT | CASSQERTSSTDTQYF
TRBJ2-7 | TRBV6-5 | TRBD1 | NA | TGTGCCAGCATCATATCTCCGGGACAGTACTACGAGCAGTACTTC | CASIISPGQYYEQYF
TRBJ1-4 | TRBV6-5 | NA | NA | TGTGCCAGCAGCGTCGAGCATAATGAAAAACTGTTTTTT | CASSVEHNEKLFF
TRBJ1-2 | TRBV6-5 | NA | few | TGTGCCAGCAGCCTTGACAGACACTATGGCTACACCTTC | CASSLDRHYGYTF
TRBJ2-2 | TRBV19 | TRBD1 | NA | TGTGCCAGTAGACCGACAGGGGTCAACACCGGGGAGCTGTTTTTT | CASRPTGVNTGELFF
TRBJ2-1 | TRBV3-1/TRBV3-2 | TRBD2 | once | TGTGCCAGCAGCCCGACGGGGACTAGCGGGGGAAATGAGCAGTTCTTC | CASSPTGTSGGNEQFF
TRBJ1-4 | TRBV9 | TRBD1 | many | TGTGCCAGCAGCCCCGGGGACAGACCAGAGGAAAAACTGTTTTTT | CASSPGDRPEEKLFF
TRBJ2-3 | TRBV29-1 | NA | NA | TGCAGCGTTCCCACTGGAGCCTTCACAGATACGCAGTATTTT | CSVPTGAFTDTQYF
TRBJ1-5 | TRBV5-1 | NA | NA | TGCGCCAGCAGCAACGATGCGGGGATTAGTCAGCCCCAGCATTTT | CASSNDAGISQPQHF
TRBJ2-1 | TRBV19 | TRBD2 | NA | TGTGCCAGTAGTACCTATCTAGCGGGAGGTAACAATGAGCAGTTCTTC | CASSTYLAGGNNEQFF
TRBJ2-2 | TRBV6-5 | NA | NA | TGTGCCAGCACCCGGGGTGGGGAGCTGTTTTTT | CASTRGGELFF
TRBJ2-7 | TRBV7-9 | NA | NA | TGTGCCAGCAGCCCCAGCGGAACCTACGAGCAGTACTTC | CASSPSGTYEQYF
TRBJ2-2 | TRBV28 | TRBD2 | NA | TGTGCCAGCAGTTCGAGGGGAGGGTACACCGGGGAGCTGTTTTTT | CASSSRGGYTGELFF
TRBJ2-3 | TRBV3-1/TRBV3-2 | TRBD2 | NA | TGTGCCAGCAGCCAAGGACTAGCGGGGGGCTTGGCAGATACGCAGTATTTT | CASSQGLAGGLADTQYF
TRBJ2-3 | TRBV9 | TRBD2 | NA | TGTGCCAGCAGCCCCTTAAGCGGGGGGACTAGCGGACCCACAGATACGCAGTATTTT | CASSPLSGGTSGPTDTQYF
TRBJ2-7 | TRBV27 | NA | few | TGTGCCAGCAGTTCCCCTACCGGCGAGCAGTACTTC | CASSSPTGEQYF
TRBJ2-3 | TRBV21-1 | NA | NA | TGTGCCAGCAGCAAAGGGTTAGCGGGGCGAGATACGCAGTATTTT | CASSKGLAGRDTQYF
TRBJ1-1 | TRBV7-2 | TRBD1 | NA | TGTGCCAGCAGCCTGGGACAGGGGAACACTGAAGCTTTCTTT | CASSLGQGNTEAFF
TRBJ2-7 | TRBV4-1 | NA | NA | TGCGCCAGCAGCCTCGAAGCGGTCCACGAGCAGTACTTC | CASSLEAVHEQYF
TRBJ2-5 | TRBV15 | TRBD1 | NA | TGTGCCACCAGCAGACAACCCGGGACAGGGCAAGAGACCCAGTACTTC | CATSRQPGTGQETQYF
TRBJ1-6 | TRBV7-9 | NA | once | TGTGCCAGCAGCTTTGCCAGTTCTTATTCACCCCTCCACTTT | CASSFASSYSPLHF
TRBJ2-7 | TRBV5-1 | TRBD1 | NA | TGCGCCAGCAGCACCATACCGGGACAGGGCCTCGAGCAGTACTTC | CASSTIPGQGLEQYF
TRBJ2-7 | TRBV5-4 | NA | NA | TGTGCCAGCAGCTTGGGAGGCAGGGTAGACTACGAGCAGTACTTC | CASSLGGRVDYEQYF
TRBJ2-5 | TRBV4-1 | NA | NA | TGCGCCAGCAGCCAAGTGGTCGGGGAGACCCAGTACTTC | CASSQVVGETQYF
TRBJ2-3 | TRBV5-1 | NA | few | TGCGCCAGCAGCTTAACTAGCACAGATACGCAGTATTTT | CASSLTSTDTQYF
TRBJ1-4 | TRBV25-1 | TRBD1 | once | TGTGCCACCAAGGCGACAGGGATCGGGGAAAAACTGTTTTTT | CATKATGIGEKLFF
TRBJ1-2 | TRBV28 | NA | NA | TGTGCCAGCAGCCGGGACATTAACTATGGCTACACCTTC | CASSRDINYGYTF
TRBJ1-1 | TRBV3-1/TRBV3-2 | TRBD1 | NA | TGTGCCAGCAGCCGCGCACAGGGGGGCACTGAAGCTTTCTTT | CASSRAQGGTEAFF